This entry lists 22 T cell receptor beta chains sequenced from one sample in a study of cytotoxic CD8 clonotypes in ibrutinib-treated CLL. The assay was immunoSEQ multiplex PCR, and TCRdb's table has in-frame clones only and misses some. The sample yields 150,000 or so clones, 80% seen once. The sample was PBMCs, taken after 36 months of ibrutinib treatment. Every receptor here comes from a human donor with chronic lymphocytic leukemia.

This chain links TRBV11-3 with TRBJ2-2; the D is unclear. V was clipped by 5 bases and J by 0 bases, with 7 bases between them. Germline CDR1 and CDR2: SGHNT and YENEEA. CDR3 length: 14 amino acids. The DNA of the CDR3 is TGTGCCAGCAGCGGGTCAGCGAACACCGGGGAGCTGTTTTTT. Translating it yields CASSGSANTGELFF.

J is TRBJ1-5 and V is TRBV19, with D perhaps matching TRBD1 (6 bases). The germline V gene has CDR1 LNHDA and CDR2 SQIVND (reference sequence). The CDR3 is 14 amino acids. Trimming cost V 6 bases and J 6 bases, with 15 bases left between them. CDR3 region: CASSRTVLVQPQHF. CDR3 DNA sequence: TGTGCCAGTAGCCGGACAGTCTTGGTTCAGCCCCAGCATTTT.

This clone has just one count. J is TRBJ1-2 and V is TRBV29-1; D is uncertain. The CDR3 is 14 amino acids. Germline V gives CDR1 SQVTM, CDR2 ANQGSEA. The ends were cut back, 2 bases at V and 5 bases at J, with 15 bases in the middle. CDR3 coding DNA: TGCAGCGTTGAAACTCCCCGAAACGGGTATGGCTACACCTTC. Encoded protein: CSVETPRNGYGYTF.

The rearrangement links TRBV15 to TRBJ2-5, with 7 bases aligning to TRBD2. CDR3 size: 14 residues. Germline V lookup: CDR1 LNHNV, CDR2 YYDKDF (reference sequence). The V and J ends lost 1 base and 5 bases, in that order; junction bases with no gene match: 4. The CDR3 DNA is TGTGCCACCAGCAGAGGGCTTAGCGGGGAGACCCAGTACTTC. Protein sequence: CATSRGLSGETQYF.

This clone has more than one count but fewer than ten. The gene calls are TRBV9 and TRBJ1-5, with TRBD1 as a possible D gene (6 bases). There are 14 residues in the CDR3. V lost 3 bases to trimming and J lost 3 bases, with 10 bases between them. Germline loops: CDR1 SGDLS, CDR2 YYNGEE. The CDR3 spells CASSEQGLNQPQHF. In DNA, the CDR3 is TGTGCCAGCAGCGAACAGGGTCTCAATCAGCCCCAGCATTTT.

The V gene is TRBV2, the J gene TRBJ1-1, with D hard to call. The V end was cut by 7 bases, the J end by 3 bases, with 6 bases between. Germline V gene data show CDR1 as SNHLY and CDR2 as FYNNEI. The CDR3 contains 11 residues. The CDR3 protein is CASMQDTEAFF. The CDR3 DNA follows: TGTGCCAGCATGCAGGACACTGAAGCTTTCTTT.

The V call is TRBV11-2, the J call TRBJ2-2; D is uncertain. Germline V lookup: CDR1 SGHAT, CDR2 FQNNGV. The CDR3 length is 15 residues. V gave up 1 base and J gave up 4 bases, with 10 bases separating them. For the CDR3, the DNA is TGTGCCAGCAGCTTAGGACCCCTTGGCACCGGGGAGCTGTTTTTT. Translated: CASSLGPLGTGELFF. Full variable domain (missing parts from reference TRBV11-2 and TRBJ2-2): EAGVAQSPRYKIIEKRQSVAFWCNPISGHATLYWYQQILGQGPKLLIQFQNNGVVDDSQLPKDRFSAERLKGVDSTLKIQPAKLEDSAVYLCASSLGPLGTGELFFGEGSRLTVL.

This sequence joins TRBV7-9 and TRBJ1-6; maybe TRBD1 (5 bases). The V and J ends lost 9 bases and 7 bases respectively, with 13 bases between them. Germline CDR1 and CDR2: SEHNR and FQNEAQ (reference sequence). The CDR3 loop spans 13 amino acids. The CDR3: CASPSQGNSPLHF. CDR3 DNA: TGTGCCAGTCCTAGCCAGGGAAATTCACCCCTCCACTTT. Based on the CDR3 plus reference TRBV7-9 and TRBJ1-6, the full variable domain is DTGVSQNPRHKITKRGQNVTFRCDPISEHNRLYWYRQTLGQGPEFLTYFQNEAQLEKSRLLSDRFSAERPKGSFSTLEIQRTEQGDSAMYLCASPSQGNSPLHFGNGTRLTVT.

This chain connects TRBV6-4 to TRBJ2-2; the D is unclear. Per germline, CDR1 MRHNA and CDR2 SNTAGT. This CDR3 region has 13 residues. Deletions cut 6 bases from V and 4 bases from J, with 9 bases between. In nucleotides, the CDR3 is TGTGCCAGCAGCCCAGATTTCACCGGGGAGCTGTTTTTT. The encoded protein is CASSPDFTGELFF.

The chain uses TRBV15 and TRBJ1-4; D ambiguous. V shed 1 base and J shed 5 bases, with 14 bases lying between them. CDR3 size: 16 residues. Germline values: CDR1 LNHNV, CDR2 YYDKDF (reference sequence). This CDR3 is CATSRGSRIGNEKLFF. As DNA, the CDR3 is TGTGCCACCAGCAGAGGTTCGCGAATAGGGAATGAAAAACTGTTTTTT.

This clone was seen only once. The V call is TRBV18, the J call TRBJ2-3, with unresolved D. From germline, CDR1 is KGHSH and CDR2 LQKENI. V lost 4 bases to trimming and J lost 0 bases, with 8 bases between them. The CDR3 has 14 residues. CDR3 bases: TGTGCCAGCTCACGAACACTCAGCACAGATACGCAGTATTTT. This gives the protein CASSRTLSTDTQYF. Combining the CDR3 with reference TRBV18 and TRBJ2-3 gives the whole variable domain NAGVMQNPRHLVRRRGQEARLRCSPMKGHSHVYWYRQLPEEGLKFMVYLQKENIIDESGMPKERFSAEFPKEGPSILRIQQVVRGDSAAYFCASSRTLSTDTQYFGPGTRLTVL.

The chain is built from TRBV11-3 and TRBJ2-1, with D possibly TRBD1 on 6 matching bases. Germline CDR1 and CDR2: SGHNT and YENEEA. This CDR3 comprises 14 residues. V was cut by 3 bases and J by 3 bases, with 9 bases left in between. CDR3 amino acids: CASSFRTDYNEQFF. The CDR3 DNA follows: TGTGCCAGCAGCTTTCGGACAGACTACAATGAGCAGTTCTTC.

The chain is built from TRBV25-1 and TRBJ1-2; maybe TRBD1 (5 bases). Trimming removed 4 bases at V and 4 bases at J, with 13 bases between. The CDR3 totals 14 residues. Germline CDR1 MGHDK, CDR2 SYGVNS. The CDR3 is CASSGLGTAYGYTF. CDR3 DNA: TGTGCCAGCAGTGGATTGGGGACGGCCTATGGCTACACCTTC.

The chain combines TRBV6-1 with TRBJ1-1; tentative D call: TRBD1 (5 bases). In germline, CDR1 is MNHNS, CDR2 SASEGT. The ends were cut back, 7 bases at V and 6 bases at J, with 12 bases in the middle. The CDR3 sequence is 12 residues long. The CDR3 DNA is TGTGCCAGCATAAGACCGACAGCTGAAGCTTTCTTT. This translates into CASIRPTAEAFF.

This chain joins TRBV6-4 and TRBJ2-1; the D is unclear. The ends were cut back, 6 bases at V and 4 bases at J, with 10 bases in the middle. Germline CDR1 is MRHNA and CDR2 is SNTAGT. The CDR3 length is 13 residues. The CDR3 coding sequence is TGTGCCAGCAGGGCAGGCCCATACAATGAGCAGTTCTTC. It codes for CASRAGPYNEQFF.

The V and J genes are TRBV19 and TRBJ2-1; 7 bases match TRBD1. Germline-derived CDR1 and CDR2 are LNHDA and SQIVND (reference sequence). The CDR3 length is 16 residues. V dropped 2 bases and J dropped 6; count of bases not matched to a gene: 10. The DNA for the CDR3 is TGTGCCAGTAGTATACCGCCCCAGACAGGGTTCAATGAGCAGTTCTTC. Its protein is CASSIPPQTGFNEQFF.

The V call is TRBV30, the J call TRBJ2-5; possibly TRBD1 for D (6 bases). The V and J ends lost 4 bases and 0 bases respectively, with 6 bases between them. CDR1 and CDR2 from the germline V gene are GTSNPN and SVGIG (reference sequence). CDR3 length equals 12 residues. CDR3 protein: CAWKGDQETQYF. In DNA, the CDR3 is TGTGCCTGGAAGGGGGACCAAGAGACCCAGTACTTC.

V usage is TRBV5-8 and J usage is TRBJ1-5, with D unresolved. The CDR3 contains 15 residues. Deletions cut 2 bases from V and 3 bases from J, with 12 bases between. Germline V gene data show CDR1 as SGHTS and CDR2 as YDEGEE. The CDR3: CASSFPPRINQPQHF. CDR3 sequence (DNA): TGTGCCAGCAGCTTTCCACCGCGGATCAATCAGCCCCAGCATTTT.

Only a few counts were recorded for this clone. This chain uses TRBV10-3 with TRBJ1-5, with D perhaps matching TRBD1 (5 bases). CDR1 is ENHRY, CDR2 SYGVKD, per germline. Trimming took 2 bases from V and 4 from J, leaving 9 bases between them. The CDR3 is 14 amino acids. The CDR3 DNA sequence: TGTGCCATCAGTGAGGGCCAGGGAAATCAGCCCCAGCATTTT. Amino acids: CAISEGQGNQPQHF.

The CDR3 protein is CASSERGPGNQPQHF. The CDR3 nucleotides are TGTGCCAGCAGTGAACGGGGGCCTGGCAATCAGCCCCAGCATTTT. The V gene is TRBV6-1, the J gene TRBJ1-5; TRBD1 is a possible D gene (6 bases). V was trimmed by 2 bases and J by 2 bases, leaving 10 bases between them. The germline CDR1 and CDR2 sequences are MNHNS and SASEGT. This CDR3 region has 15 residues.

V is TRBV27 and J is TRBJ2-7; D is ambiguous. This CDR3 is 15 amino acids long. With 5 bases removed from V and 2 bases from J, the gap between germline ends came to 16 bases. The germline V gene encodes CDR1 MNHEY and CDR2 SMNVEV (reference sequence). For the CDR3, the DNA is TGTGCCAGCAGTCCCCCTTTGGCTACTACCTACGAGCAGTACTTC. Its translation is CASSPPLATTYEQYF.

The V gene is TRBV28, the J gene TRBJ1-6; 7 positions agree with TRBD1. Germline-derived CDR1 and CDR2 are MDHEN and SYDVKM. The CDR3 totals 16 residues. Trimming took 2 bases from V and 9 from J; bases not matched to a gene: 10. CDR3 protein: CASSLGGGGVGSPLHF. For the CDR3, the DNA is TGTGCCAGCAGTTTAGGAGGAGGGGGCGTAGGTTCACCCCTCCACTTT.